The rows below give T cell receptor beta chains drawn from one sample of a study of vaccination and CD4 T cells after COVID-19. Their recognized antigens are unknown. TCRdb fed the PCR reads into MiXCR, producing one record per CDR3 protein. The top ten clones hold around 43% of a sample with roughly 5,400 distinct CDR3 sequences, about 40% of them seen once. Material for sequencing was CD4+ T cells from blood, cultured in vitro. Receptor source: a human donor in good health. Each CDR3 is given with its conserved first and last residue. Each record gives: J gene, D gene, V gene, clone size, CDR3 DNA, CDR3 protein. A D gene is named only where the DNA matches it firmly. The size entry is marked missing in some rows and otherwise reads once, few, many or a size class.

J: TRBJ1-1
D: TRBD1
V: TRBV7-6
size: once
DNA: TGTGCCAGCAGCCCATGGGACAGGATGAACACTGAAGCTTTCTTT
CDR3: CASSPWDRMNTEAFF

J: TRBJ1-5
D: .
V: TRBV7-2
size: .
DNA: TGTGCCAGCAGCAAGGGACAAATCGAAAACAATCAGCCCCAGCATTTT
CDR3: CASSKGQIENNQPQHF

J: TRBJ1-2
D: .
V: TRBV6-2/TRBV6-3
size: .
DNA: TGTGCCAGCAGTTTAGACACCCACTATGGCTACACCTTC
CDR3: CASSLDTHYGYTF

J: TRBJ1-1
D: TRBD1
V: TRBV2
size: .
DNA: TGTGCCAGCACCAAGGACAGGGTGTCAGCTTTCTTT
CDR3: CASTKDRVSAFF

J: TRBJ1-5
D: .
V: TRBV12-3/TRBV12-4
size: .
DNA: TGTGCCAGCAGACCGGGTCTTCAGCCCCAGCATTTT
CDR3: CASRPGLQPQHF

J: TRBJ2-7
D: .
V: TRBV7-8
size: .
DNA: TGTGCCAGCACTCCGAGGGGCTTC
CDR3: CASTPRGF

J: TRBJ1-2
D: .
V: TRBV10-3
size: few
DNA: TGTGCCATCTCCGGCACTTCGGCGAACTATGGCTACACCTTC
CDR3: CAISGTSANYGYTF

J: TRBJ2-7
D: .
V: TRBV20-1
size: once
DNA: TGCAGTGCTCATATGCCTCAGGGCTACGAGCAGTACTTC
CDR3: CSAHMPQGYEQYF

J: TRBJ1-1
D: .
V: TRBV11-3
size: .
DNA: TGTGCCAGCAGCCCCACCCACCTCATGAACACTGAAGCTTTCTTT
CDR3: CASSPTHLMNTEAFF

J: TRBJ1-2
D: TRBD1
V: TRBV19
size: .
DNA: TGTGCCAGTAGTACCTCCCGGACAGGCTACTATGGCTACACCTTC
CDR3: CASSTSRTGYYGYTF

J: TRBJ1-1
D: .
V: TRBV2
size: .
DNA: TGTGCCAGCAGTGACCAGATTGAAGCTTTCTTT
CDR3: CASSDQIEAFF

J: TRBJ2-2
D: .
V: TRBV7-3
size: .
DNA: TGTGCCAGCAGCTCCCCGAACACCGGGGAGCTGTTTTTT
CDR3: CASSSPNTGELFF

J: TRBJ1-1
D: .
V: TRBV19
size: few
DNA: TGTGCCAGTAGGGGCCAACTAGCCACTGAAGCTTTCTTT
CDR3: CASRGQLATEAFF

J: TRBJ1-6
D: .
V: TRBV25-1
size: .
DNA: TGTGCCAGCAGTGAAATGGGCATTACCTATAATTCACCCCCCCACTTT
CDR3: CASSEMGITYNSPPHF

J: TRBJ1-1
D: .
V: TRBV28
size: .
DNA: TGTGCCAGCATAAGGGAGGCCACTGAAGCTTTCTTT
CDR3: CASIREATEAFF

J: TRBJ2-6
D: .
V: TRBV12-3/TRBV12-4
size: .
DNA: TGTGCCAGCAGTTTAGTAACACCTGGGGCCAACGTCCTGACTTTC
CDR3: CASSLVTPGANVLTF

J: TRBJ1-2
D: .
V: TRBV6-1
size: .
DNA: TGTGCCAGCAGTCCCCCGGCCGGTCGGGGGGGCTACACCTTC
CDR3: CASSPPAGRGGYTF

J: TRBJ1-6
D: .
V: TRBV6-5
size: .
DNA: TGTGCCAGCAGTTACTCAAGGGGAGTTTCACCCCTCCACTTT
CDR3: CASSYSRGVSPLHF

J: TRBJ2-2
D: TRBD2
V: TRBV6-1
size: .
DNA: TGTGCCAGCAACCCCAAGACTAGCGGGGCAATGAACACCGGGGAGCTGTTTTTT
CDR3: CASNPKTSGAMNTGELFF

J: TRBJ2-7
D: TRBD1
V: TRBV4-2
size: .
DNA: TGTGCCAGCAGCCAAGCGGGGCAGGGGGCCTACGAGCAGTACTTC
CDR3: CASSQAGQGAYEQYF

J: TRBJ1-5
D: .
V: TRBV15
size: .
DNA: TGTGCCACCAGCAGAGAAGTAACACGGGCAACTCTAGAGCCCCAGCATTTT
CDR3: CATSREVTRATLEPQHF

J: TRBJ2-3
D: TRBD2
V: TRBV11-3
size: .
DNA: TGTGCCAGCAGCCGTCAATCGGGGGGAAGCACAGATACGCAGTATTTT
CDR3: CASSRQSGGSTDTQYF

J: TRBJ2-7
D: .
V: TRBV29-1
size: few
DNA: TGCAGCGTTGAAGGTTGGGATAACGAGCAGTACTTC
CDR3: CSVEGWDNEQYF

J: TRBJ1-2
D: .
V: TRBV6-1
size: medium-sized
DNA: TGTGCCAGCCCGATTTATCCCGGAGGCTACACCTTC
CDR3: CASPIYPGGYTF

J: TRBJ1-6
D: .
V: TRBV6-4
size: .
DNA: TGTGCCAGCAAAGGGGCGGAGGGGGATAATTCACCCCTCCACTTT
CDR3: CASKGAEGDNSPLHF

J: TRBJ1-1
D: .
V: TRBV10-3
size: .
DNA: TGTGCCATCGAAGACGGGGGAAACACTGAAGCTTTCTTT
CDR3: CAIEDGGNTEAFF

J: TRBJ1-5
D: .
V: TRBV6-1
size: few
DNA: TGTGCCAGCACACGGAGTGACGGCAATCAGCCCCAGCATTTT
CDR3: CASTRSDGNQPQHF

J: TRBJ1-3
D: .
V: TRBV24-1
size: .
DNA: TGTGCCACTATACCCTCGGTGGTTGGAAACACCATATATTTT
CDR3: CATIPSVVGNTIYF

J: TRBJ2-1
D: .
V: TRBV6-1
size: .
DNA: TGTGCCAGCAAATCTAGCCCCTCCTACAATGAGCAGTTCTTC
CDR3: CASKSSPSYNEQFF

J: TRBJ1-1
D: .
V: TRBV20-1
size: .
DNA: TGCAGTGCCGGGAAGGGGGACACTGAAGCTTTCTTT
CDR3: CSAGKGDTEAFF

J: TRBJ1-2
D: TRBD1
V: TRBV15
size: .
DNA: TGTGCCACCAGCGTCGACAGGGTATTCTATGGCTACACCTTC
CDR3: CATSVDRVFYGYTF

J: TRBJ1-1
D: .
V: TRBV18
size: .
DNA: TGTGCCAGCGCGCGGGGGAGTGAAGAGAACACTGAAGCTTTCTTT
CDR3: CASARGSEENTEAFF

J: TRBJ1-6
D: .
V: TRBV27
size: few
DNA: TGTGCCAGCAGTCGACATTCTAATTCACCCCTCCACTTT
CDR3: CASSRHSNSPLHF

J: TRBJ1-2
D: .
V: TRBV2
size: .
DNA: TGTGCCAGCAGTGAGGGTGATGGGGCATTCTATGGCTACACCTTC
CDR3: CASSEGDGAFYGYTF

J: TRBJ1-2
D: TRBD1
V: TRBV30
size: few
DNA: TGTGCCTTCTACAGGGGGGACTATGGCTACACCTTC
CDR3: CAFYRGDYGYTF

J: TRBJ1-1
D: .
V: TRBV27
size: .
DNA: TGTGCCAGCAGTTCTCTTCTGGGGGGCACTGAAGCTTTCTTT
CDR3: CASSSLLGGTEAFF

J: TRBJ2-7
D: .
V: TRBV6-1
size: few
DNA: TGTGCCAGCAGTGAAGTGTTCCTCTCCTACGAGCAGTACTTC
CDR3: CASSEVFLSYEQYF

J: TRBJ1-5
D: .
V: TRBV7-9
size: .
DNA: TGTGCCAGCAGTTCTCATATGTCCAGCAATCAGCCCCAGCATTTT
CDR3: CASSSHMSSNQPQHF

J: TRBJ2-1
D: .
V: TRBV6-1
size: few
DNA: TGTGCCAGCAGTCCTGGACTGGGGATTTACAATGAGCAGTTCTTC
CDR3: CASSPGLGIYNEQFF

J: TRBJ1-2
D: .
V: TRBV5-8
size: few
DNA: TGTGCCAGCAGCCCCGTCCGACAGGATGGCTACACCTTC
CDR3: CASSPVRQDGYTF

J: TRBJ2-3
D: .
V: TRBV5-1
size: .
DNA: TGCGCCAGCTTTACAGGGAGGGGCCCCACAGATACGCAGTATTTT
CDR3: CASFTGRGPTDTQYF

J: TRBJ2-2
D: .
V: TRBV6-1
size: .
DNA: TGTGCCAGCTGCCACACCGGGGAGCTGTTTTTT
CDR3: CASCHTGELFF

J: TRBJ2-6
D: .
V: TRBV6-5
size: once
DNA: TGTGCCAGCAGTTACGACTCTGGGGCCAACGTCCTGACTTTC
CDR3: CASSYDSGANVLTF

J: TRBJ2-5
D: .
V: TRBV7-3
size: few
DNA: TGTGCCAGCAGGTCCGGGATCTGGGAAGAGACCCAGTACTTC
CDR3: CASRSGIWEETQYF

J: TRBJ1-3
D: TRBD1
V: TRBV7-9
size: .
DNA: TGTGCCAGCAGCTTCCCCCGACAGGGCGACACCATATATTTT
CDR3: CASSFPRQGDTIYF

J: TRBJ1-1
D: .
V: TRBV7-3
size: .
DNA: TGTGCCAGCAGATCCGGACCGGGCACTGAAGCTTTCTTT
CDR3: CASRSGPGTEAFF

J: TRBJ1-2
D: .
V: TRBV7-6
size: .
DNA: TGTGCCAGCAGCCTTACAGGGTCAGTGGGCTACACCTTC
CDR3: CASSLTGSVGYTF

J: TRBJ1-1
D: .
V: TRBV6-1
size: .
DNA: TGTGCCAGCAGATCCAGGACGGCTCCGGATGCTTTCTTT
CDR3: CASRSRTAPDAFF

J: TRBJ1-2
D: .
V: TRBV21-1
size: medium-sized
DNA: TGTGCCAGCAGCAAAGCGGCGGACTATGGCTACACCTTC
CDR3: CASSKAADYGYTF

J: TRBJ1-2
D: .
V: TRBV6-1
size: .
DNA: TGTGCCAGCAGTGAAATGCAGGGGAACTATGGCTACACCTTC
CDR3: CASSEMQGNYGYTF

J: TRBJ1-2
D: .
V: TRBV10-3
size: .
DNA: TGTGCCATCAGTTTAGGCGGGCGAACTAACTATGGCTACACCTTC
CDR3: CAISLGGRTNYGYTF

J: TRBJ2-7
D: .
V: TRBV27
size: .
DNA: TGTGCCAGCAGTCCACAACCCAGACCCTACGAGCAGTACTTC
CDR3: CASSPQPRPYEQYF

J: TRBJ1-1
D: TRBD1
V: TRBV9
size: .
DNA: TGTGCCAGCAGCGTGGGAACGACAGGGGGCACTGAAGCTTTCTTT
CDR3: CASSVGTTGGTEAFF

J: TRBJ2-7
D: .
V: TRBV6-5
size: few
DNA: TGTGCCAGCAGTTACTGGTCAGGGAAGAGCTACGAGCAGTACTTC
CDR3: CASSYWSGKSYEQYF